This is a list of T cell receptor beta chains from one sample in a study. In TCRdb, the 5' RACE reads were re-called with MiXCR into one record per CDR3 protein. The table has fewer than 80,000 distinct CDR3 sequences, under 25% seen once. The specimen was memory CD4+ T cells sorted from a lymph node. These TCRs come from a female donor with breast cancer. Each CDR3 is given with its conserved first and last residue. Fields, in order: J gene, clone size, V gene, D gene, CDR3 DNA, CDR3 protein. The D gene is left open where the match is weak. The size field is filled for only some rows; it gives once, few, many or a size class.

TRBJ1-5 | - | TRBV4-2 | - | TGTGCCAGCAGCCAAGTAGAAGGGACCCATCAGCCCCAGCATTTT | CASSQVEGTHQPQHF
TRBJ2-3 | - | TRBV29-1 | TRBD2 | TGCAGAGTCACCTCCTCGCTCGCGGGGGATGCTAGCACAGATACGCAGTATTTT | CRVTSSLAGDASTDTQYF
TRBJ1-1 | many | TRBV29-1 | - | TGCAGCGCCACCCAGGGAAGCACTGAAGCTTTCTTT | CSATQGSTEAFF
TRBJ1-3 | - | TRBV7-2 | - | TGTGCCAGCAGCCTAGGGCCATCTGGAAACACCATATATTTT | CASSLGPSGNTIYF
TRBJ2-3 | - | TRBV5-4 | TRBD1 | TGTGCCAGCACCCAAACGACAGGGACGCAGTATTTT | CASTQTTGTQYF
TRBJ1-2 | many | TRBV5-1 | - | TGCGCCAGCAGCTCTATCGGTTCCCAAAACTATGGCTACACCTTC | CASSSIGSQNYGYTF
TRBJ1-1 | - | TRBV20-1 | TRBD1 | TGCAGTGCTAACCCAGGGGGGTACACTGAAGCTTTCTTT | CSANPGGYTEAFF
TRBJ1-2 | - | TRBV4-1 | TRBD1 | TGCGCCAGCAGCCAAGATCTACAGGGACAGGGTCTTAACTATGGCTACACCTTC | CASSQDLQGQGLNYGYTF
TRBJ1-2 | many | TRBV9 | - | TGTGCCAGCAGCCCCTTGGCCGGCTATGGCTACACCTTC | CASSPLAGYGYTF
TRBJ2-3 | - | TRBV5-5 | TRBD2 | TGTGCCAGCAGCTTGGGACTAGCTAGTGATACGCAGTATTTT | CASSLGLASDTQYF
TRBJ1-2 | - | TRBV25-1 | TRBD1 | TGTGCCAGCAGTGAATTTCGGCAGGGGGTAGGCTATGGCTACACCTTC | CASSEFRQGVGYGYTF
TRBJ2-4 | many | TRBV5-1 | - | TGCGCCAGCAGCTTAGGGGCCACGTGGGGAAACATTCAGTACTTC | CASSLGATWGNIQYF
TRBJ1-2 | medium-sized | TRBV5-1 | TRBD1 | TGCGCCAGCAGCCCGGACGGGACAGAATATGGCTACACCTTC | CASSPDGTEYGYTF
TRBJ2-5 | few | TRBV28 | - | TGTGCCAGCAGTAAAAGGGTAGAAGAGACCCAGTACTTC | CASSKRVEETQYF
TRBJ1-5 | - | TRBV9 | - | TGTGCCAGCACCCCCTCCCCGGAGCTAGATCAGCCCCAGCATTTT | CASTPSPELDQPQHF
TRBJ2-4 | - | TRBV6-1 | - | TGTGCCAGCAGTGAACAGGTCTGGAAAAACATTCAGTACTTC | CASSEQVWKNIQYF
TRBJ2-7 | few | TRBV7-2 | - | TGTGCCAGCAGCGGCTTAGGCTACGAGCAGTACTTC | CASSGLGYEQYF
TRBJ2-3 | once | TRBV5-1 | TRBD2 | TGCGCCAGCTCACGGGAGGGCCTCGCAGATACGCAGTTTTTT | CASSREGLADTQFF
TRBJ1-1 | many | TRBV9 | - | TGTGCCAGCAGCCCATTGACAGGCGTCAACACTGAAGCTTTCTTT | CASSPLTGVNTEAFF
TRBJ1-5 | - | TRBV6-1 | - | TGTGCCAGCACCTCCCTCAGGAATCAGCCCCAGCATTTT | CASTSLRNQPQHF
TRBJ1-5 | - | TRBV20-1 | TRBD1 | TGCAGTGCTGTAACAGGGGGCCGGCAGCCCCAGCATTTT | CSAVTGGRQPQHF
TRBJ2-3 | - | TRBV10-3 | - | TGTGCCATCAGTGGCCAGGCTCCCTCGGTAGATACGCAGTATTTT | CAISGQAPSVDTQYF
TRBJ2-5 | few | TRBV20-1 | - | TGCAGTGCTAGTGAGGTTGGCCAAGAGACCCAGTACTTC | CSASEVGQETQYF
TRBJ2-4 | - | TRBV7-9 | TRBD2 | TGTGCCAGCAGCAGAGACGGACTAGTTGAAAACATTCAGTACTTC | CASSRDGLVENIQYF
TRBJ1-5 | - | TRBV28 | - | TGTGCCAGCCTCCGACAGAATCAGCCCCAGCATTTT | CASLRQNQPQHF
TRBJ1-4 | many | TRBV29-1 | - | TGCAGCGTTTGGCTCTATGGGGAGAAACTGTTTTTT | CSVWLYGEKLFF
TRBJ1-2 | - | TRBV6-5 | - | TGTGCCAGCAGTTACTCGCGCAGGCCGCTCGATAACTATGGCTACACCTTC | CASSYSRRPLDNYGYTF
TRBJ2-4 | - | TRBV30 | - | TGTGCCTCAGAGTTGGACGGAGCCAAAAACATTCAGTACTTC | CASELDGAKNIQYF
TRBJ2-5 | - | TRBV20-1 | - | TGCAGTGCAGCCCCCGGCCTGGACGGTAAAGAGACCCAGTACTTC | CSAAPGLDGKETQYF
TRBJ1-2 | few | TRBV10-2 | - | TGCGCCAGCACGTCCATGTCCATTGGCTACACCTTC | CASTSMSIGYTF
TRBJ2-7 | - | TRBV28 | - | TGTGCCAGCAGTTTGTGGCAGTCAGTTTACGAGCAGTACTTC | CASSLWQSVYEQYF
TRBJ2-3 | - | TRBV9 | - | TGTGCCAGCAGCGTAGTTCCCATTCAACCAGATACGCAGTATTTT | CASSVVPIQPDTQYF
TRBJ2-5 | - | TRBV6-5 | TRBD1 | TGTGCCAGCAGTAACGGACAGGGATTTTGGACCCAGTACTTC | CASSNGQGFWTQYF
TRBJ2-3 | few | TRBV4-3 | TRBD2 | TGCGCCAGCAGCCAAGGGGGGCCCCGGGAGGGTCCAGATACGCAGTATTTT | CASSQGGPREGPDTQYF
TRBJ2-2 | many | TRBV9 | - | TGTGCCAGCAGGGAACAACAGGGCACCGGGGAGCTGTTTTTT | CASREQQGTGELFF
TRBJ2-3 | - | TRBV6-1 | - | TGTGCCGCGGGTTCACCGTCTAGCACAGATACGCAGTATTTT | CAAGSPSSTDTQYF
TRBJ2-1 | - | TRBV5-1 | - | TGCGCCAGCAGCTCCCCGCGGGACTCCCCCATTAATGAGCAGTTCTTC | CASSSPRDSPINEQFF
TRBJ2-3 | many | TRBV7-3 | TRBD2 | TGTGCCAGCAGCCAGAACCTCGGGGGGGATACGCAGTATTTT | CASSQNLGGDTQYF
TRBJ2-3 | - | TRBV28 | TRBD1 | TGTGCCAGCAGTTTCAACAGGGGTACAGATACGCAGTATTTT | CASSFNRGTDTQYF
TRBJ2-1 | few | TRBV20-1 | TRBD2 | TGCAGTCACCATCCCTCGGGGGGTGAGCAGTGCTTC | CSHHPSGGEQCF